These T cell receptor beta chains were read from a single sample in a study of blood T cell repertoires in COVID-19. Only in-frame clones appear in the TCRdb table, and some are missing; sequencing was by immunoSEQ multiplex PCR. Among about 160,000 clones, over 90% were seen once, and the ten largest hold 0.45% to 0.65%. The sequencing sample was made of peripheral blood. The receptors shown here come from a man in his fifties or sixties with acute or convalescent COVID-19. CDR3s leave out the opening cysteine and the closing phenylalanine or tryptophan. The order of the fields is CDR3 protein, V gene, J gene.

ASSLGGTSVISTDTQY	TRBV7-9	TRBJ2-3
ASSQDRGRDEQY	TRBV7-8	TRBJ2-7
ASSLGLKETQY	TRBV11-2	TRBJ2-5
ASSSIRQGTLAKNIQY	TRBV27	TRBJ2-4
ASSFGQGVEQY	TRBV7-9	TRBJ2-7
SDQELYGYT	TRBV29-1	TRBJ1-2
ASSEARGTFNEKLF	TRBV6-1	TRBJ1-4
ASSIAGIAQPQH	TRBV19	TRBJ1-5
ASSYTGTIGTGELF	TRBV18	TRBJ2-2
ASSVEPAGALEQY	TRBV9	TRBJ2-7
ASSDAEPQH	TRBV6-1	TRBJ1-5
ASSLAGRTYEQY	TRBV2	TRBJ2-7
ASSIVTGTANEQF	TRBV19	TRBJ2-1
SVRTSGREWSYNEQF	TRBV29-1	TRBJ2-1
ASSKYQTMNTEAF	TRBV19	TRBJ1-1
ASSEANGRGRQSSPLH	TRBV6-1	TRBJ1-6
ASSPNPTGDIQY	TRBV11-2	TRBJ2-4
ASSQFTGDGYT	TRBV3-1/TRBV3-2	TRBJ1-2
ASSYSTGVNTEAF	TRBV6-5	TRBJ1-1
ASLQGDIGTEQF	TRBV18	TRBJ2-1
ASRPGQRPTEAF	TRBV28	TRBJ1-1
AWSVTGREQY	TRBV30	TRBJ2-7
ASSVGGGQEQF	TRBV9	TRBJ2-1
ASSLGLAYYEQY	TRBV28	TRBJ2-7
ASSQDQNTEAF	TRBV14	TRBJ1-1
ATRGQGVKAF	TRBV28	TRBJ1-1
ASSVAVNEKLF	TRBV9	TRBJ1-4
ASTPLETQY	TRBV7-9	TRBJ2-5
ASSEPRVNYGYT	TRBV28	TRBJ1-2
ASSKGTGGNEQF	TRBV11-2	TRBJ2-1
ASSQQGFSEAF	TRBV27	TRBJ1-1
ASSLTSGISYNEQF	TRBV5-1	TRBJ2-1
ASSRGGLAEETQY	TRBV5-4	TRBJ2-5
ASSPGLRGETQY	TRBV5-1	TRBJ2-5
ASSQGRGYRAF	TRBV4-1	TRBJ1-1
AWSVWEGGNSPLH	TRBV30	TRBJ1-6
ASSLGLAGYNEQF	TRBV7-2	TRBJ2-1
ASRPGSGTDTQY	TRBV2	TRBJ2-3
SVEPAGGYEQY	TRBV29-1	TRBJ2-7
ASSLTVTSDFADTQY	TRBV7-3	TRBJ2-3
ASSFRPRGKGGYT	TRBV27	TRBJ1-2
ASSPPGQGITGELF	TRBV3-1/TRBV3-2	TRBJ2-2
ASSTGQGQTQETQY	TRBV7-9	TRBJ2-5
ASSLGTATNEKLF	TRBV11-2	TRBJ1-4
ASSLATEAF	TRBV4-3	TRBJ1-1
ASSPWGLAGGPSYNEQF	TRBV7-9	TRBJ2-1
ASSFGSYNSPLH	TRBV6-5	TRBJ1-6
VRSLVRDEGTSGRPAFYEQY	TRBV7-5	TRBJ2-7
ASSFGQGPNQPQH	TRBV7-2	TRBJ1-5
ASSLERHSSYEQY	TRBV5-1	TRBJ2-7
ASSEVGSQVQY	TRBV6-1	TRBJ2-4
ASSIVGKGTRANYGYT	TRBV19	TRBJ1-2
SARALNTQY	TRBV20-1	TRBJ2-3